The 18 T cell receptor beta chains below all came from one sample that was sequenced in a study of glioma-infiltrating T cells. TCR alpha and beta CDR3 regions were amplified from RNA using iRepertoire nested multiplex PCR. One entry per CDR3 protein, called by TCRdb with MiXCR from the multiplex PCR reads. This table has roughly 190,000 distinct CDR3 sequences, more than 25% appearing once. Material for sequencing was glioma tissue, nonneoplastic brain tissue, or PBMCs (not recorded which). The source is a human donor with low-grade glioma or glioblastoma, undergoing nonglioma brain surgery, or in good health (not recorded which).

The V gene is TRBV27, the J gene TRBJ2-1; TRBD2 agrees at 8 bases. CDR3 length: 18 amino acids. The V gene's germline CDR1 is MNHEY and CDR2 SMNVEV (reference sequence). V gave up 2 bases and J gave up 8 bases; unmatched junction bases: 17. This chain's CDR3 is CASSLSRPSGRCQHEQFF. CDR3 bases: TGTGCCAGCAGTTTAAGTCGCCCAAGCGGGAGATGTCAACATGAGCAGTTCTTC.

In this sample, this clonotype turned up many times. V usage is TRBV15 and J usage is TRBJ1-5; weak D call: TRBD1 (5 bases). CDR1 is LNHNV and CDR2 is YYDKDF in the germline V gene (reference sequence). Trimming took off 0 bases at V and 3 bases at J, with 12 bases between the two ends. This CDR3 has 16 residues. The CDR3 here is CATSRDSGGYNQPQHF. CDR3 nucleotides: TGTGCCACCAGCAGAGATTCTGGGGGTTACAATCAGCCCCAGCATTTT.

This clonotype was recorded at least ten times. V gene TRBV6-2 or TRBV6-3 combines with J gene TRBJ2-5; a possible D gene is TRBD2 (6 bases). Trimming took off 2 bases at V and 5 bases at J, with 18 bases between the two ends. The length of the CDR3 is 16 residues. CDR1 and CDR2 from the germline V gene are MNHEY and SVGEGT. The CDR3 loop is CASSYTVTSSIETQYF. As DNA, the CDR3 is TGTGCCAGCAGTTACACCGTGACTAGTAGTATCGAGACCCAGTACTTC.

This clonotype was observed many times. This chain connects TRBV3-1 to TRBJ2-7; D tentatively fits TRBD1 or TRBD2 (6 bases each). The germline CDR1 and CDR2 sequences are LGHDT and YNNKEL (reference sequence). The CDR3 contains 14 residues. Trimming stripped 2 bases from V and 11 bases from J, with 19 bases between. This CDR3 is CASSQRAGDSQEYF. CDR3 in DNA: TGTGCCAGCAGCCAACGGGCAGGGGACTCTCAGGAGTACTTC.

This clonotype showed up many times. V gene TRBV7-9 combines with J gene TRBJ1-4; no definite D call. V was pared by 1 base and J by 8 bases, with 11 bases between. Germline assignment: CDR1 SEHNR and CDR2 FQNEAQ (reference sequence). The CDR3 length is 14 residues. The CDR3 spells CASSLEGIREKLFF. Written as DNA, the CDR3 is TGTGCCAGCAGCTTAGAAGGGATAAGAGAAAAACTGTTTTTT.

Here the CDR3 reads CASSFGTRYEQFF. CDR3 coding DNA: TGTGCCAGCAGTTTCGGGACTAGATATGAGCAGTTCTTC. The J gene is TRBJ2-1, the V gene TRBV27; TRBD2 matches 8 bases. V dropped 3 bases and J dropped 8; count of bases not matched to a gene: 3. The CDR3 runs to 13 residues. The germline CDR1 and CDR2 sequences are MNHEY and SMNVEV (reference sequence).

Many counts were recorded for this clonotype. This rearrangement joins TRBV28 to TRBJ1-4; D unclear. Trimming left V 6 bases short and J 7 bases short, with 15 bases between. The CDR3 totals 14 residues. CDR1 and CDR2 from the germline V gene are MDHEN and SYDVKM. CDR3 protein: CASRIAGQIEKLFF. CDR3 sequence (DNA): TGTGCCAGCAGGATTGCCGGGCAGATTGAAAAACTGTTTTTT.

The V gene is TRBV5-1, the J gene TRBJ2-2; 8 nucleotides align to TRBD2. The J segment lost 0 bases and the V segment lost 4 bases, leaving 5 bases of the junction unmatched. Germline-derived CDR1 and CDR2 are SGHRS and YFSETQ. The CDR3 is made up of 16 amino acids. The CDR3 nucleotides read TGCGCCAGCAGCCCAACTAGCGGAGCGAACACCGGGGAGCTGTTTTTT. Encoded protein: CASSPTSGANTGELFF.

This clonotype was counted once. The V call is TRBV7-9, the J call TRBJ2-2; weak D call: TRBD1 (5 bases). V dropped 2 bases and J dropped 5 bases, with 18 bases sitting between them. CDR1 and CDR2 from the germline V gene are SEHNR and FQNEAQ (reference sequence). The CDR3 spans 17 residues. The CDR3 region is CASSLFGAPLRTGELFF. As DNA, the CDR3 is TGTGCCAGCAGCTTATTTGGGGCCCCCTTGCGGACCGGGGAGCTGTTTTTT.

This rearrangement joins TRBV9 to TRBJ2-3; weak D call: TRBD2 (5 bases). The length of the CDR3 is 15 residues. Germline-derived CDR1 and CDR2 are SGDLS and YYNGEE. Trimming stripped 2 bases from V and 2 bases from J, with 12 bases between. This chain's CDR3 is CASSVFSLVTDTQYF. The CDR3 coding sequence is TGTGCCAGCAGCGTTTTTTCACTAGTCACAGATACGCAGTATTTT.

This clonotype was detected many times. CDR3 coding DNA: TGTGCCACCAGTGACCCCTATCCCACTGAAGCTTTCTTT. This sequence encodes CATSDPYPTEAFF. The chain uses TRBV24-1 and TRBJ1-1; unclear D gene. The CDR3 covers 13 residues. Trimming removed 4 bases at V and 4 bases at J, with 9 bases between. Germline V gene sequence: CDR1 KGHDR, CDR2 SFDVKD.

The gene calls are TRBV29-1 and TRBJ2-2; D is undetermined. Germline CDR1 SQVTM, CDR2 ANQGSEA. There are 13 residues in the CDR3. V shed 4 bases and J shed 3 bases, with 9 bases lying between them. The CDR3 here is CSVGATDTGELFF. In nucleotides, the CDR3 is TGCAGCGTTGGGGCGACCGACACCGGGGAGCTGTTTTTT.

This clonotype was seen many times. This chain connects TRBV7-2 to TRBJ2-7; 12 bases match TRBD1. V lost 2 bases to trimming and J lost 5 bases; unmatched junction nucleotides: 4. This CDR3 spans 15 amino acids. Germline V gene data show CDR1 as SGHTA and CDR2 as FQGNSA. The CDR3 nucleotides are TGTGCCAGCAGCTTATCCGGGACAGGGGGCGACGAGCAGTACTTC. The encoded protein is CASSLSGTGGDEQYF.

The sample holds many counts of this clonotype. V is TRBV27 and J is TRBJ2-7; 8 bases are a match to TRBD2. This CDR3 contains 13 residues. From germline, CDR1 is MNHEY and CDR2 SMNVEV (reference sequence). V trimming: 2 bases; J trimming: 3 bases; junction bases outside the gene matches: 0. The CDR3 DNA sequence: TGTGCCAGCAGTTTAGCGGGAGGCTACGAGCAGTACTTC. It codes for CASSLAGGYEQYF.

This clonotype has at least ten counts. The rearrangement links TRBV19 to TRBJ1-1; 8 nucleotides match TRBD1. CDR1 is LNHDA and CDR2 is SQIVND in the germline V gene (reference sequence). The CDR3 loop spans 13 amino acids. V gave up 7 bases and J gave up 4 bases; unmatched junction bases: 5. The CDR3 DNA reads TGTGCCAGTACCTCGGACAGGGCCACTGAAGCTTTCTTT. This translates into CASTSDRATEAFF.

This clonotype was observed at least ten times. This rearrangement joins TRBV19 to TRBJ2-3, with no clear D. This CDR3 is built from 11 residues. From germline, CDR1 is LNHDA and CDR2 SQIVND (reference sequence). V was trimmed by 9 bases and J by 4 bases, leaving 8 bases between them. The DNA of the CDR3 is TGTGCCAGCAGGTCTGCAGATACGCAGTATTTT. Residues: CASRSADTQYF.

This clonotype came up once. A much bigger clone sits one base away, suggesting this may be a read error. The rearrangement links TRBV7-2 to TRBJ2-1; D might be TRBD2 (6 bases). Per germline, CDR1 SGHTA and CDR2 FQGNSA. The V and J ends lost 6 bases and 4 bases respectively, with 16 bases between them. CDR3 size: 15 residues. CDR3 DNA sequence: TGTGCCAGCAGACGAACCCCCGGGACTTACAATGAGCAGTTCTTC. Its protein is CASRRTPGTYNEQFF.

This clonotype was observed many times. The chain links TRBV5-1 to TRBJ1-2; D call uncertain. This CDR3 has 14 residues. V was trimmed by 4 bases and J by 4 bases, leaving 14 bases between them. The germline V gene has CDR1 SGHRS and CDR2 YFSETQ. The CDR3 spells CASSAGSGGYGYTF. CDR3 bases: TGCGCCAGCAGCGCGGGGTCCGGAGGCTATGGCTACACCTTC.